What follows are 21 T cell receptor beta chains derived from one specimen sequenced in a study of blood T cell repertoires in COVID-19. Produced via immunoSEQ multiplex PCR; TCRdb's table is partial and in-frame only. Here the sample spans about 270,000 clones, around 89% being singletons. The sample consisted of PBMCs or T cells enriched from blood (not recorded which). The source is a woman in her twenties or thirties with acute COVID-19.

J is TRBJ1-2 and V is TRBV20-1; D gene unclear. Trimming cost V 3 bases and J 10 bases, with 21 bases left between them. This CDR3 comprises 14 residues. CDR1 is DFQATT and CDR2 is SNEGSKA in the germline V gene (reference sequence). CDR3: CSASHRTDLGFYTF. CDR3 nucleotide sequence: TGCAGTGCTAGTCACCGGACGGACTTAGGTTTCTACACCTTC.

The chain links TRBV5-1 to TRBJ2-3; 8 bases agree with TRBD2. CDR3 length equals 17 residues. J lost 2 bases, V lost 4 bases, and 12 bases had no gene match. The germline V gene encodes CDR1 SGHRS and CDR2 YFSETQ. The CDR3 loop reads CASSTHGAGDDTDTQYF. The DNA for the CDR3 is TGCGCCAGCAGCACCCACGGAGCGGGAGACGACACAGATACGCAGTATTTT.

J is TRBJ2-1 and V is TRBV25-1, with TRBD2 matching 9 bases. Germline trimming cut 5 bases from V and 10 bases from J; bases unmatched to any gene: 6. Germline loops: CDR1 MGHDK, CDR2 SYGVNS. This CDR3 is 13 amino acids long. CDR3 DNA sequence: TGTGCCAGCAGTTCGGGACTAGCAAGCGAGCAGTTCTTC. Protein product: CASSSGLASEQFF.

The chain uses TRBV27 and TRBJ2-1; TRBD1 aligns across 7 bases. Germline values: CDR1 MNHEY, CDR2 SMNVEV (reference sequence). The J segment lost 4 bases and the V segment lost 5 bases, leaving 5 bases of the junction unmatched. The CDR3 totals 14 residues. The DNA for the CDR3 is TGTGCCAGCAGTCCCGGGACAGCTTACAATGAGCAGTTCTTC. Protein: CASSPGTAYNEQFF.

The genes are TRBV10-3 and TRBJ1-5; 7 bases agree with TRBD1. Germline assignment: CDR1 ENHRY and CDR2 SYGVKD. V gave up 3 bases and J gave up 4 bases; unmatched junction bases: 9. CDR3 length: 16 amino acids. The CDR3 here is CAISETGQPSNQPQHF. The CDR3 DNA follows: TGTGCCATCAGTGAAACGGGACAGCCCTCGAATCAGCCCCAGCATTTT.

The CDR3 DNA sequence: TGTGCCACCAGCAGAGGACTTTCCGAAGAGACCCAGTACTTC. Its protein product is CATSRGLSEETQYF. This chain links TRBV15 with TRBJ2-5; D unresolved. This CDR3 is 14 amino acids long. The V gene lost 1 base and the J gene lost 3 bases, with 9 bases spanning the gap. The germline gives CDR1 LNHNV, CDR2 YYDKDF (reference sequence).

The J gene is TRBJ1-5, the V gene TRBV12-1. TRBV12-1 is labeled a pseudogene. This CDR3 comprises 17 residues. CDR3 bases: TGTGCCAGCAGCTCGTTTAGGGACTCCAAAAGGGATCAGCCCCAGCATTTT. The encoded protein is CASSSFRDSKRDQPQHF.

The chain employs TRBV5-8 and TRBJ2-7; D not certain. Between the trimmed V and J ends, which lost 1 base and 6 bases, there was a span of 8 bases. Germline V lookup: CDR1 SGHTS, CDR2 YDEGEE. The CDR3 totals 12 residues. The CDR3 is CASSLRPSEQYF. In DNA form, the CDR3 reads TGTGCCAGCAGCTTGAGACCTAGCGAGCAGTACTTC. Filled out from reference TRBV5-8 and TRBJ2-7, the complete variable domain reads EAGVTQSPTHLIKTRGQQATLRCSPISGHTSVYWYQQALGLGLQFLLWYDEGEERNRGNFPPRFSGRQFPNYSSELNVNALELEDSALYLCASSLRPSEQYFGPGTRLTVT.

The chain combines TRBV2 with TRBJ1-1; D gene ambiguous. CDR1 and CDR2 (germline): SNHLY, FYNNEI. The CDR3 is 18 amino acids. Trimming removed 2 bases from V and 0 bases from J, with 19 bases in between. The CDR3 loop reads CASSENPLAEGLNTEAFF. The DNA for the CDR3 is TGTGCCAGCAGTGAAAACCCATTAGCGGAGGGCCTGAACACTGAAGCTTTCTTT.

The CDR3 bases are TGTGCCAGCAGCTGGTGGGGGGAGTTCAGCACAGATACGCAGTATTTT. Encoded protein: CASSWWGEFSTDTQYF. The chain joins TRBV5-4 to TRBJ2-3; D perhaps matches TRBD2 (6 bases). The germline V gene has CDR1 SGHNT and CDR2 YYREEE (reference sequence). The CDR3 consists of 16 residues. V was clipped by 3 bases and J by 0 bases, with 14 bases between them. The whole variable domain, remainder taken from reference TRBV5-4 and TRBJ2-3, is ETGVTQSPTHLIKTRGQQVTLRCSSQSGHNTVSWYQQALGQGPQFIFQYYREEENGRGNFPPRFSGLQFPNYSSELNVNALELDDSALYLCASSWWGEFSTDTQYFGPGTRLTVL.

This rearrangement joins TRBV19 to TRBJ2-7; 8 bases line up with TRBD1. The trim removed 5 bases at V and 0 bases at J, leaving 9 bases unmatched. CDR3 length: 16 residues. Germline V lookup: CDR1 LNHDA, CDR2 SQIVND (reference sequence). CDR3 DNA sequence: TGTGCCAGTAGTGCACCCGTGGGACAGGACTCCTACGAGCAGTACTTC. Translated: CASSAPVGQDSYEQYF. The full variable domain, its missing parts supplied by reference TRBV19 and TRBJ2-7, is DGGITQSPKYLFRKEGQNVTLSCEQNLNHDAMYWYRQDPGQGLRLIYYSQIVNDFQKGDIAEGYSVSREKKESFPLTVTSAQKNPTAFYLCASSAPVGQDSYEQYFGPGTRLTVT.

The CDR3 bases are TGTGCCAGCAGTCAAGGGGGCACTGAAGCTTTCTTT. Encoded protein: CASSQGGTEAFF. This chain joins TRBV28 and TRBJ1-1, with D perhaps matching TRBD1 (6 bases). The germline gives CDR1 MDHEN, CDR2 SYDVKM. This CDR3 region has 12 residues. The V and J ends lost 5 bases and 4 bases respectively, with 8 bases between them. Full variable domain (rest looked up from reference TRBV28 and TRBJ1-1): DVKVTQSSRYLVKRTGEKVFLECVQDMDHENMFWYRQDPGLGLRLIYFSYDVKMKEKGDIPEGYSVSREKKERFSLILESASTNQTSMYLCASSQGGTEAFFGQGTRLTVV.

This clone was counted a single time. The sample carries other DNA sequences with the same CDR3. The chain uses TRBV9 and TRBJ2-7, with D possibly TRBD2 on 6 matching bases. This CDR3 spans 17 amino acids. V dropped 7 bases and J dropped 4 bases, with 27 bases sitting between them. Per the germline V gene, CDR1 is SGDLS and CDR2 is YYNGEE. The CDR3 bases are TGTGCCAGCGGAGGTCGAGGGAATGGCGGGATCGGGTACGAGCAGTACTTC. Its translation is CASGGRGNGGIGYEQYF.

The chain employs TRBV21-1 and TRBJ2-7; TRBD2 reflects the table's D call only, with no check against the DNA. TRBV21-1 is described as a pseudogene. CDR3 length equals 10 residues. CDR3 sequence (DNA): TGTGCCAGCTCCTACTACGAGCAGTACTTC. It is translated as CASSYYEQYF.

The genes are TRBV27 and TRBJ2-7; 11 bases are shared with TRBD1. CDR3 length: 14 residues. The J segment lost 4 bases and the V segment lost 6 bases, leaving 5 bases of the junction unmatched. The germline V gene encodes CDR1 MNHEY and CDR2 SMNVEV (reference sequence). As DNA, the CDR3 is TGTGCCAGCAGCGGGACAGGGGGTACGTACGAGCAGTACTTC. This gives the protein CASSGTGGTYEQYF.

V gene TRBV18 combines with J gene TRBJ1-5; no clear D. Deletions cut 5 bases from V and 5 bases from J, with 13 bases between. The CDR3 is made up of 14 amino acids. Germline CDR1 is KGHSH and CDR2 is LQKENI. The CDR3 is CASSWGGLDQPQHF. CDR3 nucleotides: TGTGCCAGCTCATGGGGAGGGCTCGATCAGCCCCAGCATTTT.

The rearrangement links TRBV19 to TRBJ2-3; D might be TRBD1 (6 bases). Trimming removed 8 bases from V and 6 bases from J, with 15 bases in between. Germline CDR1 LNHDA, CDR2 SQIVND (reference sequence). This CDR3 region has 13 residues. CDR3 amino acids: CASLAQGQDTQYF. The CDR3 DNA sequence: TGTGCCAGTCTTGCCCAGGGGCAGGATACGCAGTATTTT.

The gene calls are TRBV25-1 and TRBJ1-1; a possible D gene is TRBD1 (5 bases). Germline V CDR1 and CDR2: MGHDK, SYGVNS. The CDR3 runs 16 residues. Trimming pared 4 bases from V and 4 bases from J, leaving 19 bases between. CDR3 in amino acids: CASSAPWGGGGTEAFF. The DNA for the CDR3 is TGTGCCAGCAGTGCCCCCTGGGGGGGAGGAGGCACTGAAGCTTTCTTT.

This chain connects TRBV7-9 to TRBJ2-7; D is perhaps TRBD1 (7 bases). Germline lookup yields CDR1 SEHNR and CDR2 FQNEAQ (reference sequence). The CDR3 has 16 amino acids. Trimming took off 5 bases at V and 6 bases at J, with 23 bases between the two ends. Written as DNA, the CDR3 is TGTGCCAGCAGCCCTAGAGGGGGACCCCAGGGGGGCGAGCAGTACTTC. It is translated as CASSPRGGPQGGEQYF.

V is TRBV6-5 and J is TRBJ1-2; D possibly corresponds to TRBD1 (6 bases). This CDR3 is built from 16 residues. V lost 2 bases and J lost 4, with 17 bases in between. Germline V gene sequence: CDR1 MNHEY, CDR2 SVGAGI. This CDR3 reads CASSYATQGGGYGYTF. The CDR3 DNA follows: TGTGCCAGCAGTTACGCGACACAGGGCGGGGGCTATGGCTACACCTTC.

The chain carries TRBV10-3 and TRBJ2-5; 11 positions agree with TRBD2. V lost 3 bases and J lost 0; bases outside the gene matches: 6. The germline gives CDR1 ENHRY, CDR2 SYGVKD. The CDR3 runs 17 residues. Here the CDR3 DNA reads TGTGCCATCAGTGAATCGGTAGCGGGAGGGCACCAAGAGACCCAGTACTTC. This gives the protein CAISESVAGGHQETQYF.